The sequence of this TCR beta chain was determined in a study of blood T cell repertoires in COVID-19. In the study overall: Sites across the United States, Italy and Spain contributed samples from acute and convalescent COVID-19.

A Seattle source enrolled patients during active infection and followed them longitudinally. The method was immunoSEQ multiplex PCR; TCRdb's version includes in-frame clones alone and lacks a portion of them. The sample includes a few hundred thousand clones, approximately 86% seen only once; the top ten take roughly 13%. This clone has only one observation. CDR1 and CDR2 (germline): SNHLY, FYNNEI. V lost 6 bases to trimming and J lost 5 bases; unmatched junction nucleotides: 8. CDR3 length: 14 residues. The sequenced sample was peripheral blood. This chain links TRBV2 with TRBJ2-7; 9 bases map to TRBD1. This receptor was identified in a woman in her sixties or seventies with COVID-19, enrolled during active disease. CDR3 bases: TGTGCCAGCAGCGGGGACAGGGTAGATCACGAGCAGTACTTC. As protein: CASSGDRVDHEQYF.